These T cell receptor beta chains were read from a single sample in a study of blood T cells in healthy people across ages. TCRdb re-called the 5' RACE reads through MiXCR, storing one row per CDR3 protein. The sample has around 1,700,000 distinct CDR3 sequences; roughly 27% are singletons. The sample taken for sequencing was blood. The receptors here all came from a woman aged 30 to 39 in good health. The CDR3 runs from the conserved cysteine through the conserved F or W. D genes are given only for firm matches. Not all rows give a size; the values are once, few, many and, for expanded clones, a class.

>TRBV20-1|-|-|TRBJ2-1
CSASSRYNEQFF
TGCAGTGCTAGTAGCAGGTACAATGAGCAGTTCTTC
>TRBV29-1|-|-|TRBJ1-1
CSVSVRGRVDEAFF
TGCAGCGTTTCCGTCCGAGGCAGGGTAGATGAAGCTTTCTTT
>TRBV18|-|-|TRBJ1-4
CASSDSSNEKLFF
TGTGCCAGCTCCGACAGTTCGAATGAAAAACTGTTTTTT
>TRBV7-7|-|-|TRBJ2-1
CASSLRGEAQFF
TGTGCCAGCAGCTTAAGAGGAGAGGCCCAGTTCTTC
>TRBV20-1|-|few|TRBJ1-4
CSAVDLGVNEKLFF
TGCAGTGCGGTTGACTTGGGAGTTAATGAAAAACTGTTTTTT
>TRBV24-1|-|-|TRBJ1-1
CATSASTNTEAFF
TGTGCCACCAGTGCCAGCACGAACACTGAAGCTTTCTTT
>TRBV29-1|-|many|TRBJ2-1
CSVVFVRQINEQFF
TGCAGCGTTGTTTTCGTGAGACAGATCAATGAGCAGTTCTTC
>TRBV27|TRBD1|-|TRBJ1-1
CASRASTGGTKAFF
TGTGCCAGCAGAGCTTCTACAGGGGGCACTAAAGCTTTCTTT
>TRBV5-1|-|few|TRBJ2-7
CASSPPGGGNEQYF
TGCGCCAGCAGCCCCCCGGGCGGGGGCAACGAGCAGTACTTC
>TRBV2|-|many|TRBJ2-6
CASSVLLGGANVLTF
TGTGCCAGCAGTGTCCTTTTGGGAGGGGCCAACGTCCTGACTTTC
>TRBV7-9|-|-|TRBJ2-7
CASSFRKENGEQYF
TGTGCCAGCAGCTTCAGAAAGGAGAACGGCGAGCAGTACTTC
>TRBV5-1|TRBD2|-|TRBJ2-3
CASTSLAGGIDTQYF
TGCGCCAGCACATCACTAGCGGGGGGAATAGATACGCAGTATTTT
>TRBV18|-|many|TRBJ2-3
CASSSDRADTQYF
TGTGCCAGCAGCTCCGATCGTGCAGATACGCAGTATTTT
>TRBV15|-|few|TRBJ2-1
CATSGPDSYNEQFF
TGTGCCACCAGCGGTCCTGACAGTTACAATGAGCAGTTCTTC
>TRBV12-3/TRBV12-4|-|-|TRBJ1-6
CASSFGRAPLHF
TGTGCCAGCAGTTTCGGCAGGGCACCCCTCCACTTT
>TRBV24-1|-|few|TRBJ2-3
CATSDFGTSTDTQYF
TGTGCCACCAGTGATTTCGGCACTAGCACAGATACGCAGTATTTT
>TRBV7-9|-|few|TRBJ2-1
CASSLVLRGEQFF
TGTGCCAGCAGCTTAGTCCTCAGGGGTGAGCAGTTCTTC
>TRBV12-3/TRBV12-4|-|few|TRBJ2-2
CASSLSLIGTGELFF
TGTGCCAGCAGTTTGAGCCTTATTGGCACCGGGGAGCTGTTTTTT
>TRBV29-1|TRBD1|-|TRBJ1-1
CSVDKTGLNTEAFF
TGCAGCGTAGATAAGACAGGGTTAAACACTGAAGCTTTCTTT
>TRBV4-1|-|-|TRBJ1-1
CASSQPRDKREGEAFF
TGCGCCAGCAGCCAGCCCAGGGACAAGAGAGAGGGTGAAGCTTTCTTT
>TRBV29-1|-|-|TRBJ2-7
CSVEWGSEQYF
TGCAGCGTTGAATGGGGGTCCGAGCAGTACTTC
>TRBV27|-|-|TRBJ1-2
CASSLAGYTNYGYTF
TGTGCCAGCAGTTTGGCGGGCTACACTAACTATGGCTACACCTTC
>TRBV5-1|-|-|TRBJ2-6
CASRVGLPWEGANVLTF
TGCGCCAGCAGAGTCGGACTCCCCTGGGAGGGGGCCAACGTCCTGACTTTC
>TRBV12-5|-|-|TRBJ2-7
CASGSAHTDRSNYEQYF
TGTGCTAGTGGTTCCGCTCACACTGACAGGAGTAACTACGAGCAGTACTTC
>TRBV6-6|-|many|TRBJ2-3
CASRRLEQDTQYF
TGTGCCAGCAGGCGATTGGAGCAAGATACGCAGTATTTT
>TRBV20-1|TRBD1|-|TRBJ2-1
CSAPPGQGCNEQFF
TGCAGTGCCCCACCGGGACAGGGATGCAATGAGCAGTTCTTC
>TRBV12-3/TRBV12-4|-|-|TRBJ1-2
CASSRTRYGYTF
TGTGCCAGCAGCCGTACACGCTATGGCTACACCTTC
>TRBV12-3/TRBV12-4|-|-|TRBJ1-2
CASSLTNWYGYTF
TGTGCCAGCAGCCTGACGAACTGGTATGGCTACACCTTC
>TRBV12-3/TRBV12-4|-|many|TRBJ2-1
CASSLSGTPYEQFF
TGTGCCAGCAGTTTATCCGGGACACCCTATGAGCAGTTCTTC
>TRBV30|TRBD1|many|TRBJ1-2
CAWSKTGGASGDGYTF
TGTGCCTGGAGTAAAACAGGGGGCGCTTCGGGGGATGGCTACACCTTC
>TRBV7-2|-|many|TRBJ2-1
CASSSRVGSYNEQFF
TGTGCCAGCAGCTCGCGGGTTGGCTCCTACAATGAGCAGTTCTTC
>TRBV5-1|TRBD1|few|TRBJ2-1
CASSTDRGMRNEQFF
TGCGCCAGCAGCACGGACAGGGGAATGAGGAATGAGCAGTTCTTC
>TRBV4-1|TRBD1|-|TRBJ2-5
CANSQGTVPQETQYF
TGCGCCAACAGCCAAGGGACAGTGCCCCAAGAGACCCAGTACTTC
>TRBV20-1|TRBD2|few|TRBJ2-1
CSASTSGRIDEQFF
TGCAGTGCTAGCACTAGCGGGAGGATCGATGAGCAGTTCTTC
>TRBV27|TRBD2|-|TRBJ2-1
CASQRTSGVQYEQFF
TGTGCCAGCCAAAGAACTAGCGGGGTTCAGTATGAGCAGTTCTTC
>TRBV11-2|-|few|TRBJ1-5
CASSPGQIPEEPQHF
TGTGCCAGCAGCCCCGGACAGATACCCGAGGAGCCCCAGCATTTT
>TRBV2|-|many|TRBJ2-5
CASSEQGGETQYF
TGTGCCAGCAGTGAACAGGGGGGAGAGACCCAGTACTTC
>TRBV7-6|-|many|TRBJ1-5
CASSLMGQPQHF
TGTGCCAGCAGCTTAATGGGTCAGCCCCAGCATTTT
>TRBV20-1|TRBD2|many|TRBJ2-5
CSAYRLAEETQYF
TGCAGTGCTTATAGACTAGCCGAAGAGACCCAGTACTTC
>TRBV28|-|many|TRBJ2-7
CASSLAAGIYEQYF
TGTGCCAGCAGTTTAGCCGCAGGGATCTACGAGCAGTACTTC
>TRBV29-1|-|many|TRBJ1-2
CSVDGKNYGYTF
TGCAGCGTTGACGGAAAGAACTATGGCTACACCTTC
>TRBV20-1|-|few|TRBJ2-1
CSAGAGARNEQFF
TGCAGTGCTGGGGCGGGGGCGCGGAATGAGCAGTTCTTC
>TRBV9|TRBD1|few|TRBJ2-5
CASSVRDRVSETQYF
TGTGCCAGCAGCGTCCGGGACAGGGTATCAGAGACCCAGTACTTC
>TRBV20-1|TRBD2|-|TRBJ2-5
CSASRDSGTQETQYF
TGCAGTGCTAGTCGGGATAGCGGGACGCAAGAGACCCAGTACTTC
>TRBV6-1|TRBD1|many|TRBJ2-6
CASSPLGTGGSGANVLTF
TGTGCCAGCAGTCCCCTCGGGACAGGGGGTTCTGGGGCCAACGTCCTGACTTTC
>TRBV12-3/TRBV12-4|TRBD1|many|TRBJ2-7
CASSFHPGQSLSYEQYF
TGTGCCAGCAGTTTCCACCCGGGACAGTCCCTATCTTACGAGCAGTACTTC
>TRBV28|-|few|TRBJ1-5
CASSLQGTWQSNQPQHF
TGTGCCAGCAGTCTCCAGGGAACCTGGCAGTCTAATCAGCCCCAGCATTTT
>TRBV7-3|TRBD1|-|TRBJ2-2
CASSLSRDRGPGELFF
TGTGCCAGCAGCTTGTCCCGGGACAGGGGGCCCGGGGAGCTGTTTTTT
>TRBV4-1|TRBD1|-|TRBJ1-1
CASGYAYRGGTEAFF
TGCGCCAGCGGCTATGCCTACAGGGGAGGAACTGAAGCTTTCTTT
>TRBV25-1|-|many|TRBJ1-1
CASSNGNTEAFF
TGTGCCAGCAGTAACGGAAACACTGAAGCTTTCTTT